This T cell receptor (beta chain) emerged from a study of T cell responses to AZD1222 COVID-19 vaccine. Study-wide results and limits: Repertoires were collected only later (after the peak T cell response had occurred). Baseline serostatus was positive in only a handful of AZD1222 recipients. Donors skewed white British and female; clonal diversity was possibly underestimated. Receipt of two AZD1222 doses was followed by a rise in Spike-specific TCR breadth and depth.

On this clone: Its target is unknown.

V was shortened by 0 bases and J by 16 bases, with 13 bases between the two germline ends. Germline V gene lookup returns CDR1 LGHDT and CDR2 YNNKEL (reference sequence). The CDR3 has 12 amino acids. Here immunoSEQ multiplex PCR was the method, and the copy in TCRdb shows in-frame clones only, minus some. This repertoire shows about 110,000 clones, roughly 88% found once; its top ten account for over 5.5%. This TCR was recovered from an adult in good health. V is TRBV3-1 (or the pseudogene TRBV3-2) and J is TRBJ1-5; no reliable D call. Sequencing used peripheral blood, obtained on day 0 of AZD1222 vaccination. The DNA for the CDR3 is TGTGCCAGCAGCCAAGACGGGCCAGGTTCCCATTTT. It encodes CASSQDGPGSHF.